Shown below are 2 T cell receptor beta chains from a single sample sequenced in a study of blood T cell repertoires in COVID-19. Method: immunoSEQ multiplex PCR; TCRdb's copy keeps in-frame clones and lacks some. The data show some 70,000 clones, about 80% seen once. Material: peripheral blood. Receptor source: a woman aged 55 to 70 with acute or convalescent COVID-19.

This clone was seen only once. V usage is TRBV5-4 and J usage is TRBJ1-6, with TRBD1 matching 8 bases. The CDR3 runs 14 residues. Trimming cost V 3 bases and J 5 bases; bases outside gene matches: 1. Germline CDR1 SGHNT, CDR2 YYREEE (reference sequence). As DNA, the CDR3 is TGTGCCAGCAGCTCGACAGGGGATAATTCACCCCTCCACTTT. Residues: CASSSTGDNSPLHF.

The rearrangement links TRBV7-8 to TRBJ1-1, with TRBD1 matching 7 bases. Losses at the gene ends were 5 bases for V and 2 bases for J; bases not matched to a gene: 5. There are 14 residues in the CDR3. Germline CDR1 and CDR2: SGHVS and FQNEAQ. CDR3 sequence: CASSPGTANTEAFF. In nucleotides, the CDR3 is TGTGCCAGCAGCCCGGGGACAGCAAACACTGAAGCTTTCTTT.